The 6 T cell receptor beta chains below all came from one sample that was sequenced in a study of control samples from healthy donors and cancer patients. Repertoires were generated with immunoSEQ multiplex PCR, while TCRdb's copy carries only in-frame clones and drops some. The repertoire holds 130,000 to 150,000 clones, with 89% as singletons. Sequencing was done on a sample of blood. The receptors originated from a man younger than 45 in good health.

The chain recombines TRBV24-1 with TRBJ1-1; a weak D match, TRBD1 (6 bases). Germline V lookup: CDR1 KGHDR, CDR2 SFDVKD. Trimming removed 4 bases from V and 7 bases from J, with 12 bases in between. The CDR3 covers 13 residues. CDR3 DNA: TGTGCCACCAGTGACCCCGGACAGAGTGAAGCTTTCTTT. Translating gives CATSDPGQSEAFF.

This chain uses TRBV9 with TRBJ2-3, with D tentatively TRBD2 (5 bases). This CDR3 spans 14 amino acids. V was shortened by 3 bases and J by 2 bases, with 10 bases between the two germline ends. The germline V gene encodes CDR1 SGDLS and CDR2 YYNGEE. DNA of the CDR3: TGTGCCAGCAGCGGAACTAGTATCACAGATACGCAGTATTTT. Its translation: CASSGTSITDTQYF. The whole variable domain, remainder taken from reference TRBV9 and TRBJ2-3, is DSGVTQTPKHLITATGQRVTLRCSPRSGDLSVYWYQQSLDQGLQFLIQYYNGEERAKGNILERFSAQQFPDLHSELNLSSLELGDSALYFCASSGTSITDTQYFGPGTRLTVL.

The rearrangement links TRBV19 to TRBJ2-7, with unresolved D. The germline V gene encodes CDR1 LNHDA and CDR2 SQIVND (reference sequence). The ends were cut back, 5 bases at V and 5 bases at J, with 16 bases in the middle. The CDR3 has 14 amino acids. The CDR3 DNA reads TGTGCCAGTAGTGGGCAATGGCAGGAGCACGAGCAGTACTTC. Protein sequence: CASSGQWQEHEQYF.

This rearrangement joins TRBV5-1 to TRBJ2-3; 8 nucleotides agree with TRBD2. V gave up 0 bases and J gave up 2 bases; unmatched junction bases: 8. The CDR3 length is 17 residues. Germline CDR1 is SGHRS and CDR2 is YFSETQ. The CDR3 is CASSLAWQTSDTDTQYF. CDR3 DNA: TGCGCCAGCAGCTTGGCCTGGCAGACTAGCGACACAGATACGCAGTATTTT.

The V call is TRBV29-1, the J call TRBJ2-1; D gene ambiguous. From germline, CDR1 is SQVTM and CDR2 ANQGSEA. V was cut by 0 bases and J by 10 bases, with 10 bases left in between. The CDR3 is 12 residues long. The DNA for the CDR3 is TGCAGCGTTGAAGAGGGTCGGGCGGAGCAGTTCTTC. Its translation: CSVEEGRAEQFF.

This clone was counted a single time. The chain employs TRBV3-1 (or the pseudogene TRBV3-2) and TRBJ2-5; tentatively, D is TRBD1 (5 bases). Looked up from germline, CDR1 is LGHDT and CDR2 is YNNKEL (reference sequence). V lost 4 bases, J lost 6 bases, and 18 bases lay in between. CDR3 length: 15 residues. The CDR3 bases are TGTGCCAGCAGCCCTTCGGGCAGGATGGGGCAGACCCAGTACTTC. Translating it yields CASSPSGRMGQTQYF.